The 25 T cell receptor beta chains below come from one sample, sequenced in a study of blood T cell repertoires in COVID-19. Libraries were prepared by immunoSEQ multiplex PCR; TCRdb keeps only in-frame clonotypes and omits some of them. The sample comprises about 300,000 clones, about 93% of which are singletons, and approximately 1.2% rests with the top ten. The sample was PBMCs or T cells enriched from blood (not recorded which). The receptors derive from a woman under 40 who had recovered from COVID-19.

The rearrangement uses TRBV7-9 and TRBJ2-7; D gene unclear. The CDR3 consists of 12 residues. Germline CDR1 and CDR2: SEHNR and FQNEAQ (reference sequence). V dropped 5 bases and J dropped 7 bases, with 12 bases sitting between them. The CDR3 coding sequence is TGTGCCAGCAGCCGAACGACTGGGGAGCAGTACTTC. Protein sequence: CASSRTTGEQYF.

This clone was detected once. The chain uses TRBV18 and TRBJ2-1; the match to TRBD2 covers 7 bases. This CDR3 region has 17 residues. Trimming cost V 5 bases and J 5 bases; bases outside gene matches: 15. Germline assignment: CDR1 KGHSH and CDR2 LQKENI. Here the CDR3 DNA reads TGTGCCAGCTCAGCCACCTTTGCGGGGAGGGGCGACAATGAGCAGTTCTTC. Residues: CASSATFAGRGDNEQFF.

The V and J genes are TRBV28 and TRBJ2-1; 8 bases are shared with TRBD1. Germline V gene lookup returns CDR1 MDHEN and CDR2 SYDVKM. This CDR3 has 15 amino acids. V was pared by 6 bases and J by 4 bases, with 8 bases of the junction left unmatched. CDR3 in DNA: TGTGCCAGCAGCTCCCCCGGGACAGGATACAATGAGCAGTTCTTC. It specifies CASSSPGTGYNEQFF.

This clone was recorded once. This chain connects TRBV5-1 to TRBJ1-2, with D uncertain. The V gene lost 0 bases and the J gene lost 9 bases, with 12 bases spanning the gap. The CDR3 loop spans 13 amino acids. From germline, CDR1 is SGHRS and CDR2 YFSETQ. The CDR3 region has the DNA TGCGCCAGCAGCTTGGGAGAGGGCGGACGCTACACCTTC. Translation gives CASSLGEGGRYTF.

This rearrangement joins TRBV5-7 to TRBJ2-3, with 8 bases identical to TRBD2. TRBV5-7 is reported as an ORF; its role is uncertain. V lost 0 bases, J lost 3 bases, and 12 bases stayed unmatched. The length of the CDR3 is 18 residues. In nucleotides, the CDR3 is TGTGCCAGCAGCTTGGAGGCGGGAGGAAGAAAGGGGACAGATACGCAGTATTTT. It encodes CASSLEAGGRKGTDTQYF.

V is TRBV27 and J is TRBJ2-1, with TRBD2 matching 12 bases. Germline CDR1 MNHEY, CDR2 SMNVEV (reference sequence). V was pared by 2 bases and J by 9 bases, with 11 bases of the junction left unmatched. CDR3 size: 17 residues. This CDR3 is CASSLRGRLAGDGEQFF. The CDR3 region has the DNA TGTGCCAGCAGTTTAAGGGGGAGACTAGCGGGAGACGGTGAGCAGTTCTTC.

The chain combines TRBV30 with TRBJ2-1; D is uncertain. The CDR3 extends over 11 amino acids. Trimming took off 5 bases at V and 4 bases at J, with 6 bases between the two ends. CDR1 and CDR2 (germline): GTSNPN, SVGIG (reference sequence). For the CDR3, the DNA is TGTGCCTGGGCTAGGTACAATGAGCAGTTCTTC. It specifies CAWARYNEQFF.

The V and J genes are TRBV5-6 and TRBJ1-5, with TRBD1 identical over 10 bases. Trimming at V came to 4 bases and at J to 1 base, leaving 2 bases not matched to a gene. CDR1 and CDR2 (germline): SGHDT, YYEEEE. The CDR3 contains 15 residues. The CDR3 bases are TGTGCCAGCAGCCTGACAGGGGGCAGCAATCAGCCCCAGCATTTT. Protein: CASSLTGGSNQPQHF.

V and J are TRBV7-2 and TRBJ2-7, with TRBD1 as a possible D gene (5 bases). Germline CDR1 SGHTA, CDR2 FQGNSA. V was trimmed by 5 bases and J by 0 bases, leaving 14 bases between them. CDR3 size: 15 residues. CDR3 DNA sequence: TGTGCCAGCAGCCCAGGGTTAAGGCCCTCCTACGAGCAGTACTTC. Its protein product is CASSPGLRPSYEQYF.

In its sample, this clone was seen a few times. V gene TRBV19 combines with J gene TRBJ1-1, with no clear D. CDR3 length equals 12 residues. Germline CDR1 is LNHDA and CDR2 is SQIVND (reference sequence). With 4 bases removed from V and 6 bases from J, the gap between germline ends came to 9 bases. The DNA for the CDR3 is TGTGCCAGTAGTACAAACAGACCTGAAGCTTTCTTT. Its translation is CASSTNRPEAFF.

The chain recombines TRBV7-3 with TRBJ2-5, with a tentative D call TRBD2 (5 bases). CDR3 length equals 13 residues. Trimming pared 5 bases from V and 5 bases from J, leaving 12 bases between. Germline values: CDR1 SGHTA, CDR2 FQGTGA. The CDR3 spells CASSLREGETQYF. CDR3 in DNA: TGTGCCAGCAGCCTCAGAGAGGGTGAGACCCAGTACTTC.

V gene TRBV6-1 combines with J gene TRBJ2-5, with a possible D match to TRBD1 (6 bases). Germline CDR1 reads MNHNS; CDR2 reads SASEGT. V lost 6 bases and J 1 base, leaving 9 bases between the germline ends. This CDR3 region has 13 residues. For the CDR3, the DNA is TGTGCCAGCAGGGACAGTAGCCAAGAGACCCAGTACTTC. Its protein is CASRDSSQETQYF.

This clone appeared a single time. The chain links TRBV21-1 to TRBJ2-7; TRBD1, the D gene given by the table, was not confirmed from the DNA. TRBV21-1 is a known pseudogene. The CDR3 runs to 13 residues. Here the CDR3 reads CASRDSLLYEQYF. In DNA form, the CDR3 reads TGTGCCAGCAGAGACAGCCTCCTCTACGAGCAGTACTTC.

V usage is TRBV11-2 and J usage is TRBJ2-1; 9 positions match TRBD1. The CDR3 extends over 18 amino acids. Per the germline V gene, CDR1 is SGHAT and CDR2 is FQNNGV. The V gene end was trimmed by 4 bases and the J gene end by 7 bases; junction bases not matched to a gene: 17. The CDR3 bases are TGTGCCAGCAGCTCCTATCCTCTCCAAGACAGGGGGAAGAATGAGCAGTTCTTC. As protein: CASSSYPLQDRGKNEQFF.

The chain is built from TRBV28 and TRBJ2-7, with TRBD2 matching over 7 bases. This CDR3 contains 12 residues. V was pared by 5 bases and J by 6 bases, with 4 bases of the junction left unmatched. CDR1 and CDR2 (germline): MDHEN, SYDVKM. This chain's CDR3 is CASSLLASEQYF. The DNA of the CDR3 is TGTGCCAGCAGTCTACTAGCGTCCGAGCAGTACTTC.

The chain joins TRBV19 to TRBJ2-1; no clear D. The CDR3 runs to 14 residues. CDR1 is LNHDA and CDR2 is SQIVND in the germline V gene (reference sequence). The V end was cut by 3 bases, the J end by 10 bases, with 16 bases between. This chain's CDR3 is CASSIELGFVEQFF. CDR3 nucleotides: TGTGCCAGTAGTATCGAGCTAGGTTTCGTCGAGCAGTTCTTC.

The V and J genes are TRBV3-1 (or the pseudogene TRBV3-2) and TRBJ2-2; the match to TRBD2 covers 7 bases. The V gene's germline CDR1 is LGHDT and CDR2 YNNKEL (reference sequence). The V and J ends lost 0 bases and 4 bases, in that order; junction bases with no gene match: 14. CDR3 size: 19 residues. CDR3 sequence (DNA): TGTGCCAGCAGCCAAGAGAGGATCATCTTTGCGGGAGCCACCGGGGAGCTGTTTTTT. Amino acid sequence: CASSQERIIFAGATGELFF.

The chain joins TRBV7-2 to TRBJ2-2; D remains unclear. There are 15 residues in the CDR3. In germline, CDR1 is SGHTA, CDR2 FQGNSA. Trimming stripped 6 bases from V and 1 base from J, with 12 bases between. CDR3 protein: CASRPYLLNTGELFF. DNA of the CDR3: TGTGCCAGCAGGCCCTATCTGTTGAACACCGGGGAGCTGTTTTTT.

Points on this clone: One end of the junction varies from germline; a read error may be responsible. The V call is TRBV7-7, the J call TRBJ1-5, with 8 bases fitting TRBD1. CDR3 length equals 20 residues. CDR1 is SSHAT and CDR2 is FNYEAQ in the germline V gene (reference sequence). CDR3: CASSLGVDRDRPYSNQPQHF. The DNA of the CDR3 is TGTGCTAGCAGCTTAGGAGTGGACAGGGACAGGCCCTATAGCAATCAGCCCCAGCATTTT.

CDR3 DNA: TGTGCCAGCAGCCGGACTGAAGAGACCCAGTACTTC. Translating it yields CASSRTEETQYF. J is TRBJ2-5 and V is TRBV7-8, with a possible D match to TRBD2 (5 bases). Germline CDR1 reads SGHVS; CDR2 reads FQNEAQ. V was trimmed by 5 bases and J by 3 bases, leaving 7 bases between them. The CDR3 consists of 12 residues.

J is TRBJ2-7 and V is TRBV6-5; TRBD2 might be the D (5 bases). Per germline, CDR1 MNHEY and CDR2 SVGAGI. The V end lost 4 bases, the J end lost 7 bases, and 17 bases lay between the germline ends. The CDR3 is made up of 14 amino acids. The CDR3 is CASSSTTDSGEQYF. In nucleotides, the CDR3 is TGTGCCAGCAGTTCTACGACGGATTCGGGGGAGCAGTACTTC.

The chain joins TRBV29-1 to TRBJ2-1, with a weak D call TRBD1 (6 bases). This CDR3 has 14 amino acids. Germline V lookup: CDR1 SQVTM, CDR2 ANQGSEA. Trimming removed 6 bases at V and 4 bases at J, with 16 bases between. The DNA of the CDR3 is TGCAGCGTGCAGGGGCAGGGGAATTACAATGAGCAGTTCTTC. Protein sequence: CSVQGQGNYNEQFF.

The chain combines TRBV4-3 with TRBJ2-7, with TRBD2 matching over 7 bases. There are 16 residues in the CDR3. From germline, CDR1 is LGHNA and CDR2 YSLEER. V dropped 1 base and J dropped 3; count of bases not matched to a gene: 9. The CDR3 is CASSQGSGTNNYEQYF. DNA for the CDR3: TGCGCCAGCAGCCAAGGAAGCGGGACCAACAACTACGAGCAGTACTTC.

This clone was seen only once. V and J are TRBV4-3 and TRBJ2-1, with D hard to call. Trimming cost V 4 bases and J 5 bases, with 15 bases left between them. The CDR3 loop spans 15 amino acids. Per germline, CDR1 LGHNA and CDR2 YSLEER. CDR3 DNA: TGCGCCAGCAGCCTTCGGTCCTCTGAGAACAATGAGCAGTTCTTC. Translated, it gives CASSLRSSENNEQFF.

V usage is TRBV7-9 and J usage is TRBJ2-3; 9 bases line up with TRBD2. The CDR3 runs to 14 residues. V gave up 5 bases and J gave up 5 bases; unmatched junction bases: 5. Germline V gene sequence: CDR1 SEHNR, CDR2 FQNEAQ (reference sequence). The CDR3 region is CASSKPLAGDTQYF. Here the CDR3 DNA reads TGTGCCAGCAGCAAACCACTAGCGGGAGATACGCAGTATTTT.